One and the same sample provided the 26 T cell receptor beta chains below, sequenced in a study of T cells in Graves' hyperthyroidism and ophthalmopathy. From RNA transcripts, TCR beta CDR3 regions were amplified. The study used the HTBI primer set for a first-round RT-PCR of the TCR CDR3. From the multiplex PCR reads, TCRdb called clonotypes with MiXCR, one entry per CDR3 protein. This table has about 350,000 distinct CDR3 sequences, 11% to 15% appearing once. Sample: blood. Receptors originate from a woman in her thirties with Graves' hyperthyroidism.

The J gene is TRBJ2-3, the V gene TRBV30, with a weak D call TRBD1 (5 bases). The CDR3 runs 15 residues. Germline V gives CDR1 GTSNPN, CDR2 SVGIG (reference sequence). With 3 bases removed from V and 4 bases from J, the gap between germline ends came to 17 bases. CDR3 in DNA: TGTGCCTGGAGATCGGTGGGCTGGGGCTCAGATACGCAGTATTTT. The encoded protein is CAWRSVGWGSDTQYF.

This clonotype appeared many times. V usage is TRBV9 and J usage is TRBJ2-7; no clear D gene. The CDR3 sequence is 16 residues long. Germline V gene sequence: CDR1 SGDLS, CDR2 YYNGEE. V lost 0 bases to trimming and J lost 0 bases, with 13 bases between them. CDR3 amino acids: CASSVGPENLSYEQYF. In DNA form, the CDR3 reads TGTGCCAGCAGCGTAGGTCCAGAAAATCTCTCCTACGAGCAGTACTTC.

A note on this clonotype: This may come from a read error, since a much larger clone is one base off. The chain has TRBV3-1 and TRBJ2-7, with 10 bases lining up with TRBD2. CDR3 length: 16 residues. Trimming at V came to 1 base and at J to 3 bases, leaving 6 bases not matched to a gene. Germline V gives CDR1 LGHDT, CDR2 YNNKEL (reference sequence). The CDR3 sequence: CASSQGQLAGNYEQYF. The CDR3 coding sequence is TGTGCCAGCAGCCAAGGTCAACTAGCGGGGAACTACGAGCAGTACTTC.

This clonotype turned up a few times. The CDR3 DNA reads TGTGCCAGCAGCCAAACAGGGGCTGGAAACACCATATATTTT. Translation: CASSQTGAGNTIYF. J is TRBJ1-3 and V is TRBV14; TRBD1 aligns across 7 bases. Germline V gene sequence: CDR1 SGHDN, CDR2 FVKESK. Trimming took 2 bases from V and 2 from J; bases not matched to a gene: 0. The CDR3 is made up of 14 amino acids.

This clonotype was detected many times. The gene calls are TRBV7-8 and TRBJ1-4; TRBD1 agrees at 8 bases. The CDR3 is 20 amino acids. Trimming cost V 3 bases and J 8 bases; bases outside gene matches: 23. CDR1 and CDR2 from the germline V gene are SGHVS and FQNEAQ. The CDR3 DNA reads TGTGCCAGCAGCTTGGCGCCCCCCGGGACAGGCGCCCCTCTACGGGAAAAACTGTTTTTT. Amino acid sequence: CASSLAPPGTGAPLREKLFF.

This clonotype appeared a few times. The chain uses TRBV19 and TRBJ1-4; D possibly corresponds to TRBD1 (5 bases). Germline lookup yields CDR1 LNHDA and CDR2 SQIVND (reference sequence). Trimming removed 6 bases from V and 3 bases from J, with 8 bases in between. The CDR3 loop spans 13 amino acids. The DNA of the CDR3 is TGTGCCAGTAGGTACAGGCCTAATGAAAAACTGTTTTTT. It translates to CASRYRPNEKLFF.

In this sample, this clonotype turned up many times. The genes are TRBV2 and TRBJ2-7; 7 nucleotides align to TRBD1. The V gene end was trimmed by 6 bases and the J gene end by 0 bases; junction bases not matched to a gene: 5. Germline V gene data show CDR1 as SNHLY and CDR2 as FYNNEI. This CDR3 is 14 amino acids long. CDR3 in amino acids: CASSRDSSSYEQYF. Here the CDR3 DNA reads TGTGCCAGCAGCAGGGACAGTTCCTCCTACGAGCAGTACTTC. Complete variable domain (other parts from reference TRBV2 and TRBJ2-7): EPEVTQTPSHQVTQMGQEVILRCVPISNHLYFYWYRQILGQKVEFLVSFYNNEISEKSEIFDDQFSVERPDGSNFTLKIRSTKLEDSAMYFCASSRDSSSYEQYFGPGTRLTVT.

This clonotype appeared many times. The V call is TRBV28, the J call TRBJ2-7; perhaps D is TRBD1 or TRBD2 (5 bases each). The CDR3 totals 16 residues. V was pared by 5 bases and J by 2 bases, with 19 bases between. Germline-derived CDR1 and CDR2 are MDHEN and SYDVKM. This CDR3 reads CASSPFWGSRAYEQYF. The DNA for the CDR3 is TGTGCCAGCAGTCCATTCTGGGGGAGTAGGGCCTACGAGCAGTACTTC.

Many counts were recorded for this clonotype. The chain links TRBV20-1 to TRBJ2-3; TRBD2 is a possible D gene (5 bases). Trimming left V 0 bases short and J 3 bases short, with 16 bases between. Looked up from germline, CDR1 is DFQATT and CDR2 is SNEGSKA (reference sequence). This CDR3 has 16 residues. The DNA of the CDR3 is TGCAGTGCTAGAGACTATTGGGAGAGGAGGACAGATACGCAGTATTTT. Its protein is CSARDYWERRTDTQYF.

The rearrangement joins TRBV20-1 to TRBJ1-5; D unresolved. Germline V CDR1 and CDR2: DFQATT, SNEGSKA (reference sequence). This CDR3 comprises 14 residues. Trimming shortened V by 1 base and J by 7 bases, and 14 bases separated the two germline ends. The CDR3 protein is CSARVNVGSQPQHF. In nucleotides, the CDR3 is TGCAGTGCTAGAGTCAACGTCGGATCCCAGCCCCAGCATTTT.

This clonotype was counted a few times. The CDR3 spells CASELKALGGGRTDTQYF. Written as DNA, the CDR3 is TGTGCCAGCGAATTGAAGGCCCTCGGTGGGGGCCGCACAGATACGCAGTATTTT. The chain recombines TRBV3-1 with TRBJ2-3; weak D call: TRBD1 (6 bases). CDR1 and CDR2 (germline): LGHDT, YNNKEL (reference sequence). V dropped 8 bases and J dropped 1 base, with 25 bases sitting between them. The CDR3 is 18 residues long.

The sample holds a few counts of this clonotype. The chain employs TRBV20-1 and TRBJ2-2; weak D call: TRBD1 (6 bases). The germline gives CDR1 DFQATT, CDR2 SNEGSKA (reference sequence). CDR3 size: 15 residues. Trimming left V 5 bases short and J 0 bases short, with 13 bases between. This chain's CDR3 is CSAPGQPANTGELFF. As DNA, the CDR3 is TGCAGTGCTCCCGGACAGCCCGCGAACACCGGGGAGCTGTTTTTT.

The chain recombines TRBV3-1 with TRBJ2-3, with 7 bases matching TRBD1. Germline CDR1 LGHDT, CDR2 YNNKEL (reference sequence). J was trimmed by 1 base and V by 4 bases; bases with no gene match: 8. The CDR3 is 16 residues long. This CDR3 is CASSPGQFYRTDTQYF. Here the CDR3 DNA reads TGTGCCAGCAGCCCGGGACAGTTTTACCGCACAGATACGCAGTATTTT.

This rearrangement joins TRBV19 to TRBJ2-7, with D perhaps matching TRBD2 (7 bases). The CDR3 is made up of 16 amino acids. V was pared by 5 bases and J by 2 bases, with 19 bases between. Looked up from germline, CDR1 is LNHDA and CDR2 is SQIVND (reference sequence). This chain's CDR3 is CASSWRWGGPPYEQYF. The CDR3 bases are TGTGCCAGTAGTTGGCGGTGGGGGGGCCCCCCCTACGAGCAGTACTTC.

This clonotype came up many times. The rearrangement uses TRBV24-1 and TRBJ2-3, with unresolved D. V lost 4 bases to trimming and J lost 1 base, with 2 bases between them. The CDR3 has 12 residues. Germline CDR1 is KGHDR and CDR2 is SFDVKD. The CDR3 DNA follows: TGTGCCACCAGTGACCGCACAGATACGCAGTATTTT. It is translated as CATSDRTDTQYF.

This clonotype is a singleton in its sample. The chain uses TRBV18 and TRBJ2-7, with TRBD1 matching over 9 bases. Trimming removed 2 bases from V and 2 bases from J; junction bases left unmatched: 4. Germline CDR1 is KGHSH and CDR2 is LQKENI. The CDR3 extends over 15 amino acids. The CDR3, as DNA: TGTGCCAGCTCACCATACAGGGGGCGCCCCTACGAGCAGTACTTC. It yields the protein CASSPYRGRPYEQYF.

The chain combines TRBV6-5 with TRBJ1-1; D unclear. Deletions cut 6 bases from V and 5 bases from J, with 13 bases between. This CDR3 is 13 amino acids long. From germline, CDR1 is MNHEY and CDR2 SVGAGI. CDR3 protein: CASSLDGETEAFF. The CDR3 DNA sequence: TGTGCCAGCAGCTTAGACGGGGAGACTGAAGCTTTCTTT.

In its sample, this clonotype was seen many times. The chain joins TRBV2 to TRBJ2-1, with D hard to call. The CDR3 spans 13 residues. Trimming took off 1 base at V and 7 bases at J, with 8 bases between the two ends. Germline CDR1 reads SNHLY; CDR2 reads FYNNEI. The CDR3 is CASSEVWGNEQFF. DNA of the CDR3: TGTGCCAGCAGTGAAGTGTGGGGAAATGAGCAGTTCTTC.

This clonotype was found many times. The V and J genes are TRBV2 and TRBJ2-3; D unresolved. This CDR3 has 13 amino acids. Trimming removed 6 bases from V and 2 bases from J, with 9 bases in between. Germline CDR1 is SNHLY and CDR2 is FYNNEI. The DNA for the CDR3 is TGTGCCAGCAGGGATTACTCCACAGATACGCAGTATTTT. Translated: CASRDYSTDTQYF.

This clonotype was recorded many times. J is TRBJ2-1 and V is TRBV28; 9 nucleotides line up with TRBD2. Germline CDR1 and CDR2: MDHEN and SYDVKM. The CDR3 is 17 amino acids. V lost 2 bases and J lost 3; bases outside the gene matches: 8. CDR3 sequence (DNA): TGTGCCAGCAGTTTAGCTAGCGGGATGATAAACTACAATGAGCAGTTCTTC. This sequence encodes CASSLASGMINYNEQFF.

This clonotype was found a few times. This rearrangement joins TRBV20-1 to TRBJ2-7; D uncertain. Trimming shortened V by 6 bases and J by 3 bases, and 9 bases separated the two germline ends. Germline V gene lookup returns CDR1 DFQATT and CDR2 SNEGSKA (reference sequence). The CDR3 is 11 residues long. The CDR3 nucleotides are TGCAGTGCAAGGCGGCTCTACGAGCAGTACTTC. It specifies CSARRLYEQYF.

The sample holds a few counts of this clonotype. This chain links TRBV24-1 with TRBJ2-3, with unresolved D. The CDR3 length is 15 residues. The germline V and J ends were trimmed by 3 bases and 5 bases, with 14 bases remaining between them. Germline CDR1 is KGHDR and CDR2 is SFDVKD. As DNA, the CDR3 is TGTGCCACCAGTGATCAGAGAAGGGCAGGAGATACGCAGTATTTT. It yields the protein CATSDQRRAGDTQYF.

This clonotype came up a few times. The chain recombines TRBV5-6 with TRBJ2-1, with 8 bases fitting TRBD2. This CDR3 has 18 amino acids. V dropped 4 bases and J dropped 4; count of bases not matched to a gene: 16. Germline-derived CDR1 and CDR2 are SGHDT and YYEEEE. CDR3 DNA sequence: TGTGCCAGCAGCCTCCCCGGGGCTATAGCGGGACTATACAATGAGCAGTTCTTC. It codes for CASSLPGAIAGLYNEQFF. Drawing the rest from reference TRBV5-6 and TRBJ2-1, the complete variable domain is DAGVTQSPTHLIKTRGQQVTLRCSPKSGHDTVSWYQQALGQGPQFIFQYYEEEERQRGNFPDRFSGHQFPNYSSELNVNALLLGDSALYLCASSLPGAIAGLYNEQFFGPGTRLTVL.

The sample holds a few counts of this clonotype. The V and J genes are TRBV6-1 and TRBJ1-6; 9 nucleotides agree with TRBD1. With 7 bases clipped from V and 9 bases from J, the junction kept 10 bases outside the gene matches. The CDR3 runs 15 residues. The germline gives CDR1 MNHNS, CDR2 SASEGT. CDR3: CASTTRDRESSPLHF. For the CDR3, the DNA is TGTGCCAGCACTACCCGGGACAGGGAAAGTTCACCCCTCCACTTT.

This clonotype was detected ten times or more. The chain combines TRBV10-3 with TRBJ2-5; no clear D. Deletions cut 8 bases from V and 2 bases from J, with 12 bases between. CDR3 length: 13 residues. The germline gives CDR1 ENHRY, CDR2 SYGVKD. The CDR3 protein is CAIFDHQQETQYF. In DNA form, the CDR3 reads TGTGCCATCTTTGACCACCAACAAGAGACCCAGTACTTC.

In its sample, this clonotype was seen many times. The chain combines TRBV28 with TRBJ1-2; D unclear. Germline V CDR1 and CDR2: MDHEN, SYDVKM. V lost 5 bases and J lost 4, with 11 bases in between. This CDR3 region has 13 residues. The chain's CDR3 is CASSPTGVYGYTF. CDR3 sequence (DNA): TGTGCCAGCAGTCCCACGGGCGTCTATGGCTACACCTTC.